Following are 28 T cell receptor beta chains from one sample sequenced in a study of control samples from healthy donors and cancer patients. TCRdb's table, derived via immunoSEQ multiplex PCR, lists solely in-frame clones and lacks some. This sample has 75,000 to 90,000 clones, with 75% to 90% found just once. The source material was blood. These receptors were obtained from a middle-aged man in good health.

The J gene is TRBJ1-1, the V gene TRBV5-1; D is ambiguous. With 4 bases removed from V and 2 bases from J, the gap between germline ends came to 15 bases. The CDR3 extends over 15 amino acids. CDR1 and CDR2 from the germline V gene are SGHRS and YFSETQ. The CDR3 spells CASSPGPLTNTEAFF. CDR3 DNA sequence: TGCGCCAGCAGCCCCGGACCGCTCACTAACACTGAAGCTTTCTTT.

V is TRBV7-8 and J is TRBJ2-3; TRBD1 matches 7 bases. Germline lookup yields CDR1 SGHVS and CDR2 FQNEAQ. The V and J ends lost 4 bases and 3 bases, in that order; junction bases with no gene match: 7. The CDR3 has 15 amino acids. In DNA form, the CDR3 reads TGTGCCAGCAGCTCCGGCAGGGGGACGACAGATACGCAGTATTTT. Amino acids: CASSSGRGTTDTQYF.

This rearrangement joins TRBV21-1 to TRBJ1-1; TRBD1 is taken as the D call from the table, unchecked against the DNA. TRBV21-1 is assigned pseudogene status. The CDR3 is made up of 12 amino acids. CDR3 region: CAVGTGGFEAFF. The CDR3 DNA reads as TGTGCCGTTGGAACAGGGGGCTTTGAAGCTTTCTTT.

The chain couples TRBV19 to TRBJ1-1; D perhaps matches TRBD1 (5 bases). V lost 3 bases to trimming and J lost 0 bases, with 14 bases between them. Per germline, CDR1 LNHDA and CDR2 SQIVND (reference sequence). The CDR3 totals 16 residues. This CDR3 reads CASSISQGRMNTEAFF. The CDR3, as DNA: TGTGCCAGTAGTATCTCCCAGGGCAGGATGAACACTGAAGCTTTCTTT.

V gene TRBV19 combines with J gene TRBJ2-6; 7 bases are a match to TRBD1. Trimming removed 8 bases from V and 2 bases from J; junction bases left unmatched: 0. CDR1 LNHDA and CDR2 SQIVND come from the germline V gene (reference sequence). The CDR3 loop spans 13 amino acids. CDR3 DNA sequence: TGTGCCAGTGGGACAGCTGGGGCCAACGTCCTGACTTTC. The encoded protein is CASGTAGANVLTF. Together with reference TRBV19 and TRBJ2-6, the CDR3 gives the full variable domain: DGGITQSPKYLFRKEGQNVTLSCEQNLNHDAMYWYRQDPGQGLRLIYYSQIVNDFQKGDIAEGYSVSREKKESFPLTVTSAQKNPTAFYLCASGTAGANVLTFGAGSRLTVL.

This sequence joins TRBV21-1 and TRBJ1-3; the tabulated D call, TRBD1, remains unverified against the DNA. TRBV21-1 is reported as a pseudogene. CDR3 length: 17 amino acids. The CDR3 loop reads CASSKHPPTGSGNTIYF. Here the CDR3 DNA reads TGTGCCAGCAGCAAACACCCGCCGACAGGCTCTGGAAACACCATATATTTT.

The genes are TRBV9 and TRBJ1-2; 7 nucleotides agree with TRBD1. The CDR3 covers 17 residues. Germline trimming cut 0 bases from V and 3 bases from J; bases unmatched to any gene: 11. Germline loops: CDR1 SGDLS, CDR2 YYNGEE. CDR3 loop: CASSVGPGGGVYYGYTF. For the CDR3, the DNA is TGTGCCAGCAGCGTAGGGCCAGGGGGTGGGGTTTACTATGGCTACACCTTC.

The rearrangement links TRBV27 to TRBJ1-2; 7 nucleotides agree with TRBD1. CDR3 length: 14 residues. V gave up 5 bases and J gave up 4 bases; unmatched junction bases: 7. Germline values: CDR1 MNHEY, CDR2 SMNVEV (reference sequence). The CDR3 protein is CASSPPGGAYGYTF. CDR3 sequence (DNA): TGTGCCAGCAGTCCTCCAGGGGGGGCCTATGGCTACACCTTC.

In this sample, this clone turned up a few times. The genes are TRBV21-1 and TRBJ2-1; no check of the table's D call, TRBD2, against the DNA was made. TRBV21-1 is shown as a pseudogene. This CDR3 region has 16 residues. Here the CDR3 reads CASSKVEGGGADEQFF. Here the CDR3 DNA reads TGTGCCAGCAGCAAAGTAGAGGGCGGGGGGGCTGATGAGCAGTTCTTC.

Concerning this clone: This sample also contains other DNA sequences that code for the same CDR3. The rearrangement links TRBV5-5 to TRBJ1-6; 7 nucleotides align to TRBD1. The CDR3 covers 17 residues. Germline V lookup: CDR1 SGHKS, CDR2 YYEKEE (reference sequence). The J segment lost 0 bases and the V segment lost 2 bases, leaving 5 bases of the junction unmatched. The CDR3 loop is CASSFPGGSSYNSPLHF. The CDR3 DNA is TGTGCCAGCAGCTTCCCAGGGGGAAGCTCCTATAATTCACCCCTCCACTTT.

The chain joins TRBV7-2 to TRBJ1-6, with D unresolved. Germline V CDR1 and CDR2: SGHTA, FQGNSA. The CDR3 is 17 amino acids. With 0 bases removed from V and 9 bases from J, the gap between germline ends came to 18 bases. The CDR3 nucleotides are TGTGCCAGCAGCTTAGCGTATGGCAGGATGGTAATTTCACCCCTCCACTTT. Its translation: CASSLAYGRMVISPLHF.

V is TRBV7-2 and J is TRBJ2-1, with TRBD2 identical over 7 bases. Losses at the gene ends were 1 base for V and 3 bases for J; bases not matched to a gene: 6. The germline gives CDR1 SGHTA, CDR2 FQGNSA. This CDR3 has 16 amino acids. CDR3 sequence reads: CASSLVGGDYYNEQFF. The CDR3 coding sequence is TGTGCCAGCAGCTTAGTAGGCGGGGACTACTACAATGAGCAGTTCTTC.

This chain connects TRBV19 to TRBJ2-3, with 8 bases fitting TRBD1. Germline V CDR1 and CDR2: LNHDA, SQIVND (reference sequence). The CDR3 spans 13 residues. Germline trimming cut 0 bases from V and 9 bases from J; bases unmatched to any gene: 2. The CDR3 sequence: CASSIDGQGTQYF. The CDR3 DNA is TGTGCCAGTAGTATAGATGGACAGGGCACGCAGTATTTT.

The V and J genes are TRBV3-1 (or the pseudogene TRBV3-2) and TRBJ2-7; TRBD2 is a possible D gene (6 bases). Germline CDR1 reads LGHDT; CDR2 reads YNNKEL (reference sequence). Trimming stripped 4 bases from V and 1 base from J, with 11 bases between. CDR3 length equals 14 residues. Here the CDR3 DNA reads TGTGCCAGCAGCCCGGGACTGACTTCCTACGAGCAGTACTTC. It translates to CASSPGLTSYEQYF.

The V gene is TRBV10-3, the J gene TRBJ2-1; no definite D call. Per germline, CDR1 ENHRY and CDR2 SYGVKD. Trimming took 2 bases from V and 7 from J, leaving 0 bases between them. The CDR3 consists of 10 residues. The CDR3 is CAISENEQFF. The DNA for the CDR3 is TGTGCCATCAGTGAGAATGAGCAGTTCTTC.

The chain joins TRBV30 to TRBJ2-3; D is uncertain. V was cut by 2 bases and J by 1 base, with 19 bases left in between. The CDR3 is 17 amino acids. CDR1 GTSNPN and CDR2 SVGIG come from the germline V gene (reference sequence). The CDR3 DNA follows: TGTGCCTGGAGTCTACGGACCCCCCCGCCGGGCACAGATACGCAGTATTTT. Amino acid sequence: CAWSLRTPPPGTDTQYF.

The CDR3 is CSGGGLWETQYF. The DNA for the CDR3 is TGCAGCGGTGGCGGGTTATGGGAGACCCAGTACTTC. This chain joins TRBV29-1 and TRBJ2-5, with D possibly TRBD2 on 5 matching bases. Trimming shortened V by 7 bases and J by 5 bases, and 14 bases separated the two germline ends. Germline CDR1 and CDR2: SQVTM and ANQGSEA. This CDR3 comprises 12 residues.

The gene calls are TRBV11-2 and TRBJ2-5, with TRBD1 identical over 9 bases. With V trimmed by 3 bases and J by 5 bases, 7 bases remained unmatched. The CDR3 contains 15 residues. Germline CDR1 SGHAT, CDR2 FQNNGV. The CDR3 protein is CASSFGTGSWETQYF. The CDR3 DNA follows: TGTGCCAGCAGCTTCGGGACAGGGAGTTGGGAGACCCAGTACTTC.

J is TRBJ1-6 and V is TRBV3-1 (or the pseudogene TRBV3-2); D perhaps matches TRBD1 (6 bases). Trimming shortened V by 4 bases and J by 9 bases, and 13 bases separated the two germline ends. The V gene's germline CDR1 is LGHDT and CDR2 YNNKEL (reference sequence). The CDR3 sequence is 14 residues long. For the CDR3, the DNA is TGTGCCAGCAGCCTAGGACGGACAGTTTCACCCCTCCACTTT. Its protein product is CASSLGRTVSPLHF.

The V call is TRBV5-5, the J call TRBJ2-7; 9 bases are a match to TRBD1. CDR3 length: 15 amino acids. V was clipped by 4 bases and J by 4 bases; unmatched bases: 9. The germline CDR1 and CDR2 sequences are SGHKS and YYEKEE (reference sequence). Written as DNA, the CDR3 is TGTGCCAGCAGCCTATACCGGGACAGGGATTACGAGCAGTACTTC. It specifies CASSLYRDRDYEQYF. The full variable domain, with the rest looked up from reference TRBV5-5 and TRBJ2-7, is DAGVTQSPTHLIKTRGQQVTLRCSPISGHKSVSWYQQVLGQGPQFIFQYYEKEERGRGNFPDRFSARQFPNYSSELNVNALLLGDSALYLCASSLYRDRDYEQYFGPGTRLTVT.

This rearrangement joins TRBV5-1 to TRBJ2-7, with TRBD2 as a possible D gene (6 bases). Germline CDR1 and CDR2: SGHRS and YFSETQ. The CDR3 has 17 amino acids. With 4 bases removed from V and 4 bases from J, the gap between germline ends came to 24 bases. The CDR3 spells CASSALARDSLPYEQYF. CDR3 DNA sequence: TGCGCCAGCAGCGCACTGGCCCGGGACTCCCTCCCGTACGAGCAGTACTTC.

This chain connects TRBV18 to TRBJ1-6; D may be TRBD1 (6 bases). The CDR3 contains 16 residues. Trimming left V 6 bases short and J 7 bases short, with 19 bases between. CDR1 is KGHSH and CDR2 is LQKENI in the germline V gene. In DNA, the CDR3 is TGTGCCAGCTCTTTTAGACGCCCAGGGGAGAATTCACCCCTCCACTTT. It translates to CASSFRRPGENSPLHF.

The CDR3 nucleotides are TGTGCCAGCAGCCAAAGGGTGCGTGAGACCCAGTACTTC. Encoded protein: CASSQRVRETQYF. This rearrangement joins TRBV3-1 (or the pseudogene TRBV3-2) to TRBJ2-5; the D is unclear. V lost 2 bases, J lost 5 bases, and 9 bases lay in between. The length of the CDR3 is 13 residues. CDR1 is LGHDT, CDR2 YNNKEL, per germline (reference sequence).

V gene TRBV7-2 combines with J gene TRBJ2-1; a possible D gene is TRBD2 (5 bases). The CDR3 runs 13 residues. Between the trimmed V and J ends, which lost 6 bases and 11 bases, there was a span of 17 bases. Germline CDR1 reads SGHTA; CDR2 reads FQGNSA. As DNA, the CDR3 is TGTGCCAGCAGGAAGGAGGCCGGGTTGAAGCAGTTCTTC. Its translation is CASRKEAGLKQFF.

The genes are TRBV4-3 and TRBJ1-2; tentative D call: TRBD1 (5 bases). The ends were cut back, 0 bases at V and 8 bases at J, with 13 bases in the middle. CDR1 and CDR2 (germline): LGHNA, YSLEER. This CDR3 is built from 14 residues. CDR3 in amino acids: CASSQDLPREGYTF. CDR3 coding DNA: TGCGCCAGCAGCCAAGATCTCCCCAGGGAGGGCTACACCTTC.

The chain has TRBV12-3 or TRBV12-4 and TRBJ1-1; unclear D gene. CDR3 length: 13 amino acids. The ends were cut back, 2 bases at V and 3 bases at J, with 7 bases in the middle. CDR3 sequence (DNA): TGTGCCAGCAGTTTATTCGGTGACACTGAAGCTTTCTTT. It specifies CASSLFGDTEAFF.

The chain links TRBV7-2 to TRBJ2-3; D perhaps matches TRBD1 (6 bases). Germline loops: CDR1 SGHTA, CDR2 FQGNSA. The CDR3 covers 14 residues. Trimming cost V 8 bases and J 2 bases, with 14 bases left between them. The CDR3 is CASLRTAFTDTQYF. CDR3 DNA: TGTGCCAGCTTACGGACAGCGTTCACAGATACGCAGTATTTT.

This chain connects TRBV14 to TRBJ2-3; D may correspond to TRBD1 or TRBD2 (5 bases each). Germline lookup yields CDR1 SGHDN and CDR2 FVKESK. The CDR3 is 17 amino acids. The V gene lost 4 bases and the J gene lost 0 bases, with 17 bases spanning the gap. In DNA form, the CDR3 reads TGTGCCAGCAGCCCCCGCCAAAGGGACGCTAGCACAGATACGCAGTATTTT. Translated, it gives CASSPRQRDASTDTQYF. The full variable domain, with the rest looked up from reference TRBV14 and TRBJ2-3, is EAGVTQFPSHSVIEKGQTVTLRCDPISGHDNLYWYRRVMGKEIKFLLHFVKESKQDESGMPNNRFLAERTGGTYSTLKVQPAELEDSGVYFCASSPRQRDASTDTQYFGPGTRLTVL.